Reported below is one TCR beta chain. Its antigen remains unidentified. Repertoires were generated with immunoSEQ multiplex PCR, while TCRdb's copy carries only in-frame clones and drops some. Of around 1.6 million clones listed, approximately 98% are singletons. This record comes from a study of shared clonotypes between healthy human individuals. Whole-study findings and limits: Non-shared clonotypes displayed generation probabilities falling below those of clonotypes present in all four donors. Measured sharing among donors was expected to vary with sequencing depth. Memory subsets generally showed smaller estimated richness than naive subsets did. About 5% was the fraction of naive CD4 clonotypes found shared across several donors.

This CDR3 spans 14 amino acids. In germline, CDR1 is SGHRS, CDR2 YFSETQ. V lost 4 bases and J lost 6; bases outside the gene matches: 5. Material for sequencing was naive CD4+ T cells sorted from blood. Sample subset: CD45RA+ positively selected. The sequence was obtained from a man aged 30-40 years in good health. V gene TRBV5-1 combines with J gene TRBJ2-5; 11 nucleotides match TRBD1. CDR3 sequence: CASSVDRGHKTQYF. The CDR3 DNA follows: TGCGCCAGCAGCGTGGACAGGGGGCATAAGACCCAGTACTTC.